A selection of T cell receptor beta chains follows, all from one sample in a study of T cells in Graves' hyperthyroidism and ophthalmopathy. TCRdb itself ran the multiplex PCR reads through MiXCR, one entry per CDR3 protein. The data show hundreds of thousands of distinct CDR3 sequences, about a sixth seen once. The sequenced sample was blood. The source of these receptors is a man aged 35 to 55 with Graves' hyperthyroidism. The CDR3 runs from the conserved cysteine through the conserved F or W.

TRBJ1-2	TRBV30	15	CAWSVLAKGHYGYTF
TRBJ1-2	TRBV19	11	CASRANYGYTF
TRBJ2-7	TRBV18	16	CASSPPPGQGFNEQYF
TRBJ2-1	TRBV5-1	14	CASSSLTDYNEQFF
TRBJ2-1	TRBV4-3	15	CASSPVRSTYNEQFF
TRBJ1-6	TRBV12-3/TRBV12-4	16	CASSPTQSGGWSPLHF
TRBJ2-7	TRBV7-8	13	CASTNVRGDEQYF
TRBJ2-3	TRBV20-1	14	CSARVAQGSDTQYF
TRBJ2-1	TRBV11-2	15	CASSRGAGGIDEQFF
TRBJ2-1	TRBV19	14	CASSMEGRYNEQFF
TRBJ1-5	TRBV12-3/TRBV12-4	13	CASSSFANQPQHF
TRBJ2-5	TRBV7-2	13	CASSLRLKETQYF
TRBJ2-1	TRBV6-6	12	CASSYGATEQFF
TRBJ2-3	TRBV11-2	13	CASSPAGTDTQYF
TRBJ2-5	TRBV5-1	15	CASSLENRGHETQYF
TRBJ1-1	TRBV2	16	CASSPRGTTLNTEAFF
TRBJ1-2	TRBV6-6	14	CASSYSGQNYGYTF
TRBJ1-6	TRBV20-1	13	CSARDSGNSPLHF
TRBJ2-7	TRBV6-2/TRBV6-3	14	CASSPQVTDYEQYF
TRBJ1-3	TRBV28	13	CASNRIWGNTIYF
TRBJ2-5	TRBV19	13	CASSIVQQETQYF
TRBJ1-1	TRBV6-2/TRBV6-3	17	CASSIFVQGEVNTEAFF
TRBJ2-7	TRBV11-2	14	CASSSEGGFYEQYF
TRBJ1-2	TRBV20-1	12	CSADAGRYGYTF
TRBJ2-3	TRBV18	14	CASSTGGPTDTQYF
TRBJ2-6	TRBV28	15	CASSLSQAGANVLTF
TRBJ2-7	TRBV7-2	15	CASSLLLAGPGGQYF
TRBJ2-1	TRBV18	16	CASSPPQLAKGNEQFF
TRBJ1-4	TRBV14	15	CASSPAGGRFEKLFF
TRBJ2-3	TRBV10-3	16	CAIQKAGGGFRDTQYF
TRBJ1-5	TRBV9	15	CASSVGTVANQPQHF
TRBJ1-1	TRBV30	12	CAWTGSGAEAFF
TRBJ2-5	TRBV5-5	15	CASSLSQGMSETQYF
TRBJ2-5	TRBV11-2	13	CASSSGQSETQYF
TRBJ2-2	TRBV2	15	CASSESRGGTGELFF
TRBJ2-7	TRBV7-3	15	CASSLYIASPYEQYF
TRBJ1-3	TRBV3-1	14	CASSPTSSGNTIYF
TRBJ2-1	TRBV28	17	CASSPYAGDITGNEQFF
TRBJ2-3	TRBV7-8	14	CASSLDRGTDTQYF
TRBJ1-1	TRBV27	15	CASSLADMENTEAFF
TRBJ2-7	TRBV3-1	12	CASSQVGRGQYF
TRBJ2-3	TRBV12-3/TRBV12-4	12	CASSSNRGTQYF
TRBJ2-2	TRBV5-4	14	CASSLVSSTGELFF
TRBJ2-1	TRBV28	16	CASTASGGSSYNEQFF
TRBJ2-7	TRBV20-1	14	CSARPPKSSYEQYF
TRBJ2-3	TRBV5-1	13	CASGQGGTDTQYF
TRBJ2-7	TRBV5-1	15	CASSWGTDGTYEQYF
TRBJ2-3	TRBV6-5	16	CASSLMGTSGSDTQYF
TRBJ2-7	TRBV29-1	15	CSVENPQTGGLEQYF
TRBJ1-5	TRBV6-2/TRBV6-3	15	CASSYLGHGGEPQHF
TRBJ2-5	TRBV28	16	CASSLPGLQYQETQYF
TRBJ1-1	TRBV4-3	14	CASSPTWGLTEAFF
TRBJ1-5	TRBV6-2/TRBV6-3	14	CASSRGQFNQPQHF
TRBJ2-7	TRBV7-2	15	CASSLRLAGAYEQYF